This paragraph reports one T cell receptor (beta chain). Here immunoSEQ multiplex PCR was the method, and the copy in TCRdb shows in-frame clones only, minus some. The sample includes about 610,000 clones, around 87% of them seen just once. The data were obtained in a study of shared T cell receptors in the human thymus. This sample was also put to use in a study of human thymus T cells. That work states: It was healthy Finnish infants having corrective surgery for congenital heart defects who were the donors. Unrelated individuals had highly overlapping thymic repertoires, as reported in related research.

This receptor was obtained from a boy under two years old with a congenital heart defect. Input material: thymocytes.

The CDR3 is CASSWLTARPQETQYF. The CDR3 coding sequence is TGTGCCAGCAGTTGGCTGACGGCGAGGCCCCAAGAGACCCAGTACTTC. The V and J genes are TRBV28 and TRBJ2-5; D uncertain. The CDR3 length is 16 residues. Germline V lookup: CDR1 MDHEN, CDR2 SYDVKM. V was shortened by 4 bases and J by 1 base, with 16 bases between the two germline ends.